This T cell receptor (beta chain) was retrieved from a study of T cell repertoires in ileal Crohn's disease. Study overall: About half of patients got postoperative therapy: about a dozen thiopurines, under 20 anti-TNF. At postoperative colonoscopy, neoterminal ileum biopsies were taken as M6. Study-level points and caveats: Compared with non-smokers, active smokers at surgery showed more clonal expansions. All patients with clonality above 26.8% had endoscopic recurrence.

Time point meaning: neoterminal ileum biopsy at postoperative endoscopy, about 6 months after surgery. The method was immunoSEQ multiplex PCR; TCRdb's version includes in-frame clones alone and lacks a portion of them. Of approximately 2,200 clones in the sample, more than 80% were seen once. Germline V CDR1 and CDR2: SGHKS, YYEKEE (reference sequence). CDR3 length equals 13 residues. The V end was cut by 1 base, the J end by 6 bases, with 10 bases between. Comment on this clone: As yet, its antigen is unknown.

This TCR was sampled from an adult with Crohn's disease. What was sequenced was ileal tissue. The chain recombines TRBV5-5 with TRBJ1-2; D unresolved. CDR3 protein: CASSLSRPDGYTF. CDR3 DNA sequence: TGTGCCAGCAGCTTGAGTCGCCCCGATGGCTACACCTTC. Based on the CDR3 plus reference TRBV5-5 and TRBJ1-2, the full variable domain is DAGVTQSPTHLIKTRGQQVTLRCSPISGHKSVSWYQQVLGQGPQFIFQYYEKEERGRGNFPDRFSARQFPNYSSELNVNALLLGDSALYLCASSLSRPDGYTFGSGTRLTVV.